One sample yielded the 20 T cell receptor beta chains listed below, sequenced in a study of blood T cell repertoires in COVID-19. Method: immunoSEQ multiplex PCR; TCRdb's copy keeps in-frame clones and lacks some. The sample has about 120,000 clones; roughly 79% are singletons. The sequenced material came from peripheral blood. These receptors originate from a human donor in a cohort sampled during active COVID-19.

The chain has TRBV5-1 and TRBJ2-7, with TRBD1 matching over 8 bases. Trimming cost V 4 bases and J 2 bases; bases outside gene matches: 5. The length of the CDR3 is 14 residues. The germline V gene encodes CDR1 SGHRS and CDR2 YFSETQ. The CDR3 bases are TGCGCCAGCAGCCTGGACAGGGCCGCCTACGAGCAGTACTTC. Amino acid sequence: CASSLDRAAYEQYF.

The chain employs TRBV5-1 and TRBJ2-5, with a weak D call TRBD1 (6 bases). From germline, CDR1 is SGHRS and CDR2 YFSETQ. V gave up 3 bases and J gave up 2 bases, with 14 bases separating them. The CDR3 contains 15 residues. For the CDR3, the DNA is TGCGCCAGCAGCTCCACAACAGGGAGTCAAGAGACCCAGTACTTC. The encoded protein is CASSSTTGSQETQYF. The whole variable domain, filled in from reference TRBV5-1 and TRBJ2-5, reads KAGVTQTPRYLIKTRGQQVTLSCSPISGHRSVSWYQQTPGQGLQFLFEYFSETQRNKGNFPGRFSGRQFSNSRSEMNVSTLELGDSALYLCASSSTTGSQETQYFGPGTRLLVL.

J is TRBJ1-3 and V is TRBV7-2; 8 bases align to TRBD1. Per germline, CDR1 SGHTA and CDR2 FQGNSA. The CDR3 consists of 15 residues. V shed 4 bases and J 2 bases; nucleotides not matched to a gene: 4. The CDR3 here is CASSSRTGPGNTIYF. CDR3 DNA: TGTGCCAGCAGCTCCCGGACAGGGCCTGGAAACACCATATATTTT.

The chain combines TRBV7-2 with TRBJ2-3; D gene uncertain. V was shortened by 2 bases and J by 6 bases, with 6 bases between the two germline ends. Germline V gene lookup returns CDR1 SGHTA and CDR2 FQGNSA. The CDR3 runs to 12 residues. The CDR3 spells CASSLNGDTQYF. DNA for the CDR3: TGTGCCAGCAGCTTAAACGGGGATACGCAGTATTTT.

The chain uses TRBV9 and TRBJ2-7, with no clear D. CDR1 SGDLS and CDR2 YYNGEE come from the germline V gene. Trimming removed 6 bases at V and 0 bases at J, with 13 bases between. The CDR3 contains 14 residues. In nucleotides, the CDR3 is TGTGCCAGCACCTCCAGCCCAGGCTCCTACGAGCAGTACTTC. This encodes CASTSSPGSYEQYF.

J is TRBJ2-1 and V is TRBV11-2; D is undetermined. V was trimmed by 3 bases and J by 0 bases, leaving 6 bases between them. Germline V CDR1 and CDR2: SGHAT, FQNNGV. The CDR3 is 14 residues long. CDR3 residues: CASSFTRSYNEQFF. The DNA of the CDR3 is TGTGCCAGCAGCTTCACACGCTCCTACAATGAGCAGTTCTTC.

The chain recombines TRBV27 with TRBJ1-2, with TRBD1 matching 7 bases. CDR1 and CDR2 (germline): MNHEY, SMNVEV (reference sequence). V was pared by 2 bases and J by 4 bases, with 1 base of the junction left unmatched. This CDR3 contains 13 residues. The CDR3 DNA sequence: TGTGCCAGCAGTTTACAGGGGGTCTATGGCTACACCTTC. This translates into CASSLQGVYGYTF.

The chain is built from TRBV5-1 and TRBJ2-3; D is possibly TRBD1 (7 bases). Per germline, CDR1 SGHRS and CDR2 YFSETQ. This CDR3 has 16 amino acids. Trimming took off 0 bases at V and 0 bases at J, with 11 bases between the two ends. The CDR3 is CASSLAQGGSTDTQYF. CDR3 bases: TGCGCCAGCAGCTTGGCCCAGGGGGGAAGCACAGATACGCAGTATTTT.

This chain joins TRBV27 and TRBJ2-1; D call uncertain. CDR3 length: 14 amino acids. From germline, CDR1 is MNHEY and CDR2 SMNVEV (reference sequence). The V gene lost 7 bases and the J gene lost 1 base, with 11 bases spanning the gap. The CDR3 is CASKESGSYNEQFF. The CDR3, as DNA: TGTGCCAGCAAGGAATCCGGGTCCTACAATGAGCAGTTCTTC.

The genes are TRBV11-2 and TRBJ2-3, with 11 bases that match TRBD2. Germline V gives CDR1 SGHAT, CDR2 FQNNGV. The CDR3 consists of 17 residues. Trimming cost V 4 bases and J 2 bases; bases outside gene matches: 8. The CDR3 reads CASSSGLAGQSTDTQYF. The CDR3 DNA reads as TGTGCCAGCAGCTCAGGACTAGCGGGTCAATCCACAGATACGCAGTATTTT.

This clone was observed a single time. This chain connects TRBV6-2 or TRBV6-3 to TRBJ1-1; TRBD1 is a possible D gene (5 bases). Germline V gene data show CDR1 as MNHEY and CDR2 as SVGEGT. Trimming removed 4 bases at V and 1 base at J, with 10 bases between. This CDR3 has 14 amino acids. The CDR3 nucleotides are TGTGCCAGCAGTTTACAGGCCCAGAACACTGAAGCTTTCTTT. This translates into CASSLQAQNTEAFF.

The rearrangement links TRBV12-1 to TRBJ2-4; the DNA was not used to check the table's D call, TRBD2. TRBV12-1 is termed a pseudogene. The CDR3 has 13 residues. The CDR3 protein is CASSSIAKNIQYF. The CDR3, as DNA: TGTGCCAGCAGTAGTATAGCCAAAAACATTCAGTACTTC.

The chain links TRBV6-5 to TRBJ2-7; 11 bases line up with TRBD2. V was clipped by 5 bases and J by 4 bases; unmatched bases: 4. CDR1 and CDR2 from the germline V gene are MNHEY and SVGAGI. This CDR3 is built from 14 residues. CDR3 protein: CASSTLAGAYEQYF. The DNA for the CDR3 is TGTGCCAGCAGTACACTAGCGGGAGCTTACGAGCAGTACTTC.

The chain carries TRBV9 and TRBJ2-1; 9 nucleotides agree with TRBD1. CDR1 and CDR2 (germline): SGDLS, YYNGEE. V dropped 3 bases and J dropped 5; count of bases not matched to a gene: 6. CDR3 length equals 15 residues. CDR3 protein: CASSDRDRAHNEQFF. In nucleotides, the CDR3 is TGTGCCAGCAGCGACCGGGACAGGGCCCACAATGAGCAGTTCTTC. The variable domain in full, with the rest retrieved from reference TRBV9 and TRBJ2-1, is DSGVTQTPKHLITATGQRVTLRCSPRSGDLSVYWYQQSLDQGLQFLIQYYNGEERAKGNILERFSAQQFPDLHSELNLSSLELGDSALYFCASSDRDRAHNEQFFGPGTRLTVL.

The chain is built from TRBV12-1 and TRBJ2-7; the table's TRBD1 call for D was not verified on the DNA. TRBV12-1 is reported as a pseudogene. The CDR3 extends over 16 amino acids. CDR3 DNA: TGTGCCAGCAGCCCCCCTCCAGGGATCCCTTTCTACGAGCAGTACTTC. It encodes CASSPPPGIPFYEQYF.

The CDR3 protein is CASSLGRASEAFF. CDR3 in DNA: TGTGCCAGCAGCTTGGGCAGGGCCTCTGAAGCTTTCTTT. The gene calls are TRBV5-4 and TRBJ1-1, with a weak D call TRBD1 (5 bases). CDR1 is SGHNT, CDR2 YYREEE, per germline (reference sequence). The CDR3 extends over 13 amino acids. Trimming shortened V by 0 bases and J by 6 bases, and 9 bases separated the two germline ends.

The chain links TRBV9 to TRBJ1-3; D not resolved. The ends were cut back, 1 base at V and 0 bases at J, with 8 bases in the middle. Germline lookup yields CDR1 SGDLS and CDR2 YYNGEE. CDR3 size: 15 residues. The CDR3 here is CASSVYGSSGNTIYF. CDR3 nucleotide sequence: TGTGCCAGCAGCGTATACGGGTCCTCTGGAAACACCATATATTTT. Drawing the rest from reference TRBV9 and TRBJ1-3, the complete variable domain is DSGVTQTPKHLITATGQRVTLRCSPRSGDLSVYWYQQSLDQGLQFLIQYYNGEERAKGNILERFSAQQFPDLHSELNLSSLELGDSALYFCASSVYGSSGNTIYFGEGSWLTVV.

The gene calls are TRBV2 and TRBJ1-5; 7 bases are a match to TRBD1. The V and J ends lost 6 bases and 9 bases, in that order; junction bases with no gene match: 14. The CDR3 runs to 15 residues. Germline V lookup: CDR1 SNHLY, CDR2 FYNNEI. The CDR3 is CASRESGTVFRPQHF. The CDR3 DNA reads TGTGCCAGCAGAGAATCCGGGACAGTATTTCGGCCCCAGCATTTT.

In this sample, this clone turned up a few times. This chain joins TRBV30 and TRBJ2-5, with TRBD2 matching 10 bases. CDR1 and CDR2 (germline): GTSNPN, SVGIG (reference sequence). The V gene end was trimmed by 3 bases and the J gene end by 5 bases; junction bases not matched to a gene: 6. The CDR3 totals 14 residues. CDR3 region: CAWSSGGARETQYF. Here the CDR3 DNA reads TGTGCCTGGAGCAGCGGGGGGGCCCGGGAGACCCAGTACTTC.

As DNA, the CDR3 is TGCGCCAGCAGCCAGTTGGGACAGGGAATACCTCAGCCCCAGCATTTT. Protein sequence: CASSQLGQGIPQPQHF. This sequence joins TRBV4-1 and TRBJ1-5, with TRBD1 matching 9 bases. J lost 6 bases, V lost 3 bases, and 9 bases had no gene match. CDR1 is MGHRA and CDR2 is YSYEKL in the germline V gene. The CDR3 extends over 16 amino acids.